This T cell receptor beta chain was captured in a study of OX40 agonist ivuxolimab in advanced cancers. Sequencing was performed with immunoSEQ multiplex PCR; in TCRdb, only in-frame clones are kept and a portion is missing. The sample consists of fewer than 85,000 clones, over 75% of them appearing once. The sequences come from CD4+ or CD8+ T cells sorted from blood, collected in a trial of the OX40 agonist ivuxolimab. This TCR was recovered from an adult with an advanced solid tumor such as melanoma, head and neck, liver or kidney cancer.

CDR3 amino acids: CASGLVVSPNTEAFF. DNA for the CDR3: TGTGCCAGCGGCCTGGTCGTCTCCCCGAACACTGAAGCTTTCTTT. V gene TRBV28 combines with J gene TRBJ1-1; D remains ambiguous. Germline-derived CDR1 and CDR2 are MDHEN and SYDVKM. V was shortened by 8 bases and J by 1 base, with 17 bases between the two germline ends. The CDR3 is 15 amino acids. Looking up the rest from reference TRBV28 and TRBJ1-1 gives the full variable domain: DVKVTQSSRYLVKRTGEKVFLECVQDMDHENMFWYRQDPGLGLRLIYFSYDVKMKEKGDIPEGYSVSREKKERFSLILESASTNQTSMYLCASGLVVSPNTEAFFGQGTRLTVV.